This T cell receptor beta chain was observed in a study of T cell changes during pregnancy in multiple sclerosis. Generated by immunoSEQ multiplex PCR, the TCRdb table keeps only in-frame clones and is missing some. Of some 71,000 clones in the sample, roughly nine tenths were seen once. This CDR3 has 15 residues. Germline CDR1 reads LNHDA; CDR2 reads SQIVND (reference sequence). V dropped 5 bases and J dropped 1 base, with 12 bases sitting between them. The sample was CD4+ T cells from peripheral blood mononuclear cells, taken in the third trimester of pregnancy. This clonotype originated in a female donor in good health, enrolled as a control in a pregnancy study. The J gene is TRBJ1-5, the V gene TRBV19; tentative D call: TRBD1 (5 bases). The CDR3 region is CASSWGGDSNQPQHF. In DNA, the CDR3 is TGTGCCAGTAGTTGGGGGGGTGACAGCAATCAGCCCCAGCATTTT.